This T cell receptor (beta chain) was sequenced during a study of identical twins. CDR3 length: 13 amino acids. Germline V CDR1 and CDR2: SQVTM, ANQGSEA. J was trimmed by 3 bases and V by 4 bases; bases with no gene match: 6. Via MiXCR, TCRdb re-called the 5' RACE reads, giving one row per CDR3 protein. The table has 600,000 to 800,000 distinct CDR3 sequences, about 20% seen once. Points on this clonotype: Antigen specificity is unknown.

Overall study results and limits: The conclusions drew on cross-sectional statistical analysis instead of tracking the same donors.

A further study also used this sample, focusing on T cells expressing NK-cell markers.

The sample comprised PBMCs. The clonotype was recovered from a woman younger than 35 in good health. The genes are TRBV29-1 and TRBJ2-7; 7 positions match TRBD2. The chain's CDR3 is CSVGEGSVYEQYF. The CDR3, as DNA: TGCAGCGTTGGGGAGGGCAGCGTCTACGAGCAGTACTTC.